This T cell receptor beta chain was captured by sequencing in a study of regulatory T cells in long-lasting Graves disease. Time point of the sample: persistent/refractory GD, antithyroid drugs over 5 years with positive TRAb. TCR sequences were obtained from RNA taken from PBMCs. Patients met American Thyroid Association criteria for Graves' disease. Libraries of TCR beta came from iRepertoire HTBI primers plus Arm-PCR of CDR3 regions. TCRdb ran MiXCR on the multiplex PCR reads and lists one entry per CDR3 protein. The table lists fewer than 400,000 distinct CDR3 sequences, roughly 20% of them singletons. This clonotype was recorded a few times. What it recognizes is unknown. Study results and limitations: No thyroid tissue was studied; the work used peripheral blood only.

The CDR3 sequence is 19 residues long. Losses at the gene ends were 1 base for V and 3 bases for J; bases not matched to a gene: 16. The germline V gene encodes CDR1 SGHRS and CDR2 YFSETQ. The clonotype originates from a female donor with Graves disease. This specimen was peripheral blood mononuclear cells (PBMCs), taken when the disease was refractory, from a patient treated with antithyroid drugs. The chain uses TRBV5-1 and TRBJ2-7, with 10 bases lining up with TRBD2. This CDR3 reads CASSLQLAGPTARVYEQYF. CDR3 bases: TGCGCCAGCAGCTTGCAACTAGCGGGGCCAACGGCGAGGGTCTACGAGCAGTACTTC.